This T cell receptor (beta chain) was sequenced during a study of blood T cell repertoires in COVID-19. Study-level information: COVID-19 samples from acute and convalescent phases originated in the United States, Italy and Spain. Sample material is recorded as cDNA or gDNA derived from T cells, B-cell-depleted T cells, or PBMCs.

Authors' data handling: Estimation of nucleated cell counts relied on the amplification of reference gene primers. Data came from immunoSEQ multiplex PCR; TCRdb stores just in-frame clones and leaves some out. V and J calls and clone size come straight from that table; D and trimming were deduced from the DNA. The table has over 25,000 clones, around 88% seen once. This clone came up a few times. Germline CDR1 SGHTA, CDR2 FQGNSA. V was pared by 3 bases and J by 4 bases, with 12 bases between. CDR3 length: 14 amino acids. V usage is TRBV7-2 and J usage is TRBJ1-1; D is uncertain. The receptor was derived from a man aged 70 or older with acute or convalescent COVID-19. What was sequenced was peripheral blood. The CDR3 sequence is CASSFNRGSTEAFF. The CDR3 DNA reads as TGTGCCAGCAGCTTCAATAGAGGGAGCACTGAAGCTTTCTTT.